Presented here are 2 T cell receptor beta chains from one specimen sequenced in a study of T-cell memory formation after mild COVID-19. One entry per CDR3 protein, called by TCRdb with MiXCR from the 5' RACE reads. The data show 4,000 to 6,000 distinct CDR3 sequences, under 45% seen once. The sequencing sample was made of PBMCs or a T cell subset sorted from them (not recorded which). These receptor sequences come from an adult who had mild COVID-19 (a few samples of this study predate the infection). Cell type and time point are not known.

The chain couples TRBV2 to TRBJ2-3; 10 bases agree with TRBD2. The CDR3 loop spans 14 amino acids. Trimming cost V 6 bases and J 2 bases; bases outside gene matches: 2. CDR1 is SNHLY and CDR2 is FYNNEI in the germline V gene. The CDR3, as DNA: TGTGCCAGCAGACTAGCGGGGCTCACAGATACGCAGTATTTT. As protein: CASRLAGLTDTQYF.

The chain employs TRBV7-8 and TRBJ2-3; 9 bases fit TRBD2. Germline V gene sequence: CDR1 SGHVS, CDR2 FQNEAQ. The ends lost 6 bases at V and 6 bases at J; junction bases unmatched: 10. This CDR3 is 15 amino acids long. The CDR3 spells CASRHEAGGGDTQYF. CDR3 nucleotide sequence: TGTGCCAGCAGACACGAAGCGGGGGGAGGTGATACGCAGTATTTT.